The text below deals with one T cell receptor (beta chain). Its antigen is currently unknown. The data derive from a study of response to subunit inactivated influenza vaccine. Overall study results and limits: Few additional T cells are recruited per seasonal influenza vaccination, authors suggested.

V was shortened by 8 bases and J by 4 bases, with 12 bases between the two germline ends. Germline-derived CDR1 and CDR2 are DFQATT and SNEGSKA (reference sequence). The CDR3 is 12 residues long. TCRdb analysed the RT-PCR reads with MiXCR anew, one entry per CDR3 protein. The profile shows around 520,000 distinct CDR3 sequences, about 11% of them singletons. The source was PBMCs from blood, collected on the day of vaccination. This receptor was obtained from a man between 50 and 59 years old who received an inactivated influenza vaccine. The J gene is TRBJ2-1, the V gene TRBV20-1, with D uncertain. DNA of the CDR3: TGCAGTCCCCTTACGGGTTACAATGAGCAGTTCTTC. The encoded protein is CSPLTGYNEQFF.